What follows describes a single T cell receptor (beta chain). Its cognate antigen is unknown. The sample originates from a study of Ad26.COV2.S vaccination and SARS-CoV-2 variants. Across the whole study: Participant was drawn from the COV1001 Ad26.COV2.S trial arm. By the intramuscular route, Ad26.COV2.S was given once, or twice 56 days apart.

The treatment was: roughly 20 received Ad26.COV2.S at low or high dose, single or two shots; 5 received placebo; per-sample allocation not given. Following the first vaccine or placebo injection, samples were taken on day 63. General study points: Placebo recipients and vaccine recipients were similar in non-spike TCR breadth. Breadth and depth estimates from TCRs may understate total T cell responses.

V lost 2 bases and J 3 bases, leaving 11 bases between the germline ends. This CDR3 spans 15 amino acids. Germline V lookup: CDR1 SNHLY, CDR2 FYNNEI. The repertoire was sequenced with immunoSEQ multiplex PCR; TCRdb's copy has only in-frame clones and lacks some. This table holds more than 300,000 clones, roughly 90% found once. This clonotype was obtained from a person between 18 and 65 years old who received the Ad26.COV2.S COVID-19 vaccine or a placebo. This chain joins TRBV2 and TRBJ1-5, with D uncertain. The sample was peripheral blood, taken in a trial of Ad26.COV2.S vaccine versus placebo. DNA of the CDR3: TGTGCCAGCAGTGAAAGAAGGGCCTTCAATCAGCCCCAGCATTTT. It is translated as CASSERRAFNQPQHF.